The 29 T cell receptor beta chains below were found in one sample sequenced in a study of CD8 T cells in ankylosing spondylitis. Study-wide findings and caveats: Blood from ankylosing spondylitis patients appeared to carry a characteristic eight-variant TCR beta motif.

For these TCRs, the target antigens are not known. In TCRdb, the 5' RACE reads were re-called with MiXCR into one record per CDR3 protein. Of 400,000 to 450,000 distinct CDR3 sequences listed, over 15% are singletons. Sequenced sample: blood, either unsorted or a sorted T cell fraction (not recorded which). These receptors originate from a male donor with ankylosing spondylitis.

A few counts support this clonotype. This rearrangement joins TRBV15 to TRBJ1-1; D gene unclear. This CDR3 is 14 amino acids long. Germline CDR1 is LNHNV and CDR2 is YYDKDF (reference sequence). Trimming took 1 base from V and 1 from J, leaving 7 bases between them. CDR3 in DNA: TGTGCCACCAGCAGAGTAAAAGGGAACACTGAAGCTTTCTTT. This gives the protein CATSRVKGNTEAFF.

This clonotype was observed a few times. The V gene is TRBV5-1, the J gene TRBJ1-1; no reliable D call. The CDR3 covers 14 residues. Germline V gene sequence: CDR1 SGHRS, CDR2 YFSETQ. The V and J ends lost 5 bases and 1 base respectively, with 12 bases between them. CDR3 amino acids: CASSHTTQNTEAFF. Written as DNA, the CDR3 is TGCGCCAGCAGTCACACAACACAGAACACTGAAGCTTTCTTT.

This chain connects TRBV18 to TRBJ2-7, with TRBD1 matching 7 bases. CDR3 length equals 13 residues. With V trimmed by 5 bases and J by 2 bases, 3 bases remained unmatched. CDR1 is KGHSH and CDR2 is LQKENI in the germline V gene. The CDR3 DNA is TGTGCCAGCTCATCACAGGGGACCTACGAGCAGTACTTC. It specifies CASSSQGTYEQYF. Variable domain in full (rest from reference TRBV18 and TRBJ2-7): NAGVMQNPRHLVRRRGQEARLRCSPMKGHSHVYWYRQLPEEGLKFMVYLQKENIIDESGMPKERFSAEFPKEGPSILRIQQVVRGDSAAYFCASSSQGTYEQYFGPGTRLTVT.

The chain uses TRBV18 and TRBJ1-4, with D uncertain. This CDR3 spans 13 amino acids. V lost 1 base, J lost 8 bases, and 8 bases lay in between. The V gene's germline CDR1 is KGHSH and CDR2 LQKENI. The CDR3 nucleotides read TGTGCCAGCTCACCACGTTTAACAGAAAAACTGTTTTTT. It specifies CASSPRLTEKLFF.

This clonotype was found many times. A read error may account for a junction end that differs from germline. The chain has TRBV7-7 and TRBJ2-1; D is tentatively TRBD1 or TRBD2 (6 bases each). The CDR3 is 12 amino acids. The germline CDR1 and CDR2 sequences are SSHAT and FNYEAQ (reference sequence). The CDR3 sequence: CSVSGGRNEQFF. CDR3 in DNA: TGCTCGGTTAGTGGGGGGCGCAATGAGCAGTTCTTC. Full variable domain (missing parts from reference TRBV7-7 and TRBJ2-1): GAGVSQSPRYKVTKRGQDVTLRCDPISSHATLYWYQQALGQGPEFLTYFNYEAQPDKSGLPSDRFSAERPEGSISTLTIQRTEQRDSAMYRCSVSGGRNEQFFGPGTRLTVL.

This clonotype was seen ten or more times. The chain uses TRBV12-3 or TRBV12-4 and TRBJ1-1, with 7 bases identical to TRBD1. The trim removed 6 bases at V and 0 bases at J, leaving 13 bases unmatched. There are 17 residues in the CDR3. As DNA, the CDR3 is TGTGCCAGCAGCCACTCTGACAGGGATTACATGAACACTGAAGCTTTCTTT. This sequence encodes CASSHSDRDYMNTEAFF.

CDR3: CASSPEGDTGELFF. CDR3 DNA: TGCGCCAGCAGTCCCGAGGGGGACACCGGGGAGCTGTTTTTT. The chain recombines TRBV5-1 with TRBJ2-2; D is perhaps TRBD1 (6 bases). The ends were cut back, 5 bases at V and 3 bases at J, with 11 bases in the middle. This CDR3 has 14 amino acids. Germline V gene data show CDR1 as SGHRS and CDR2 as YFSETQ.

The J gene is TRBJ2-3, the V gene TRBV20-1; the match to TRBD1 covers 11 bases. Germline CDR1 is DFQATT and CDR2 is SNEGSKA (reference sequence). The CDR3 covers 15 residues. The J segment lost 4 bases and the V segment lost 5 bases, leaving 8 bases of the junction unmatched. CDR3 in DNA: TGCAGTGCTTCCAAGGACAGGGGGCGTTCAGATACGCAGTATTTT. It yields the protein CSASKDRGRSDTQYF.

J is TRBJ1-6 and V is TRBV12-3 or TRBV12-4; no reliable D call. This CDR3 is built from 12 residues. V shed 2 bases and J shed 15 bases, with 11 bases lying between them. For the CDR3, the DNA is TGTGCCAGCAGTTTATCGGGTCAGCGCCTCCACTTT. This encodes CASSLSGQRLHF.

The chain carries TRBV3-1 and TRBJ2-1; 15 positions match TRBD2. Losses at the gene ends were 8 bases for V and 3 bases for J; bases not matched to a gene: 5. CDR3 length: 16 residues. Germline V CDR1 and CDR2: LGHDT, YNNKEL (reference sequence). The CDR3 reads CASRGLAGGRYNEQFF. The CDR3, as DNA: TGTGCCAGCCGTGGACTAGCGGGAGGGCGCTACAATGAGCAGTTCTTC.

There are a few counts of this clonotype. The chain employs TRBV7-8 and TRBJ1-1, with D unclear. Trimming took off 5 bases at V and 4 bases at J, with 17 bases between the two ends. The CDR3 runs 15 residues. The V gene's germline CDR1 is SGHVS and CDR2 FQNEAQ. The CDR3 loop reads CASSGYEGGGTEAFF. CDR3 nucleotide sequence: TGTGCCAGCAGCGGGTACGAGGGCGGAGGCACTGAAGCTTTCTTT.

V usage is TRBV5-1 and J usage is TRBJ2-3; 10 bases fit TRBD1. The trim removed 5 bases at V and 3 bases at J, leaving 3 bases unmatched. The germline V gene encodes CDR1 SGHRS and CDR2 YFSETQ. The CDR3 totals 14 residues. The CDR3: CASRRGQGTDTQYF. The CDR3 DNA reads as TGCGCCAGCAGACGGGGACAGGGGACAGATACGCAGTATTTT.

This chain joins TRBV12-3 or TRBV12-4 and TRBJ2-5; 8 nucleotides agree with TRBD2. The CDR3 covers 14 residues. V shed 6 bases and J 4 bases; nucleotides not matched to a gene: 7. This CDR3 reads CASRKDGGVETQYF. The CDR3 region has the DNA TGTGCCAGCAGGAAGGACGGGGGGGTAGAGACCCAGTACTTC.

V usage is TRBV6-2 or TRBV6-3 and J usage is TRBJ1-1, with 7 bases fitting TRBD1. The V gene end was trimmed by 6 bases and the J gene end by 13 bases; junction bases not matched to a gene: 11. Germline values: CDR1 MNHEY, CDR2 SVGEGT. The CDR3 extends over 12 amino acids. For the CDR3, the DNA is TGTGCCAGCAGACCCGCACAGGGGAATGGTTTCTTT. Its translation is CASRPAQGNGFF.

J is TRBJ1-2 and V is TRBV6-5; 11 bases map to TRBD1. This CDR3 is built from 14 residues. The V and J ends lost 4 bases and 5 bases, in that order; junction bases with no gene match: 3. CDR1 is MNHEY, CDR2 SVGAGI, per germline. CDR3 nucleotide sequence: TGTGCCAGCAGTTTCCGGGACAGGGGGTATGGCTACACCTTC. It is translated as CASSFRDRGYGYTF.

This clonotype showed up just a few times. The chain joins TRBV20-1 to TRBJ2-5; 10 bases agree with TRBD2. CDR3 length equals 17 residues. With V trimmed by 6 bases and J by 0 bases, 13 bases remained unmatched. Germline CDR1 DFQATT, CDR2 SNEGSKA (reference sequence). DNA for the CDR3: TGCAGTGCCAGAAGGGCGAGCGGGGGGGTGAACCAAGAGACCCAGTACTTC. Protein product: CSARRASGGVNQETQYF.

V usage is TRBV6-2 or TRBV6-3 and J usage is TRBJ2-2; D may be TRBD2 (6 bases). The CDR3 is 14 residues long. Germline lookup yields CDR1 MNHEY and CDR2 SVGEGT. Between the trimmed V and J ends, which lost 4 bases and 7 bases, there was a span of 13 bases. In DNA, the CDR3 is TGTGCCAGCAGTTCGAGCGGGTTCGTCGGGGAGCTGTTTTTT. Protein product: CASSSSGFVGELFF.

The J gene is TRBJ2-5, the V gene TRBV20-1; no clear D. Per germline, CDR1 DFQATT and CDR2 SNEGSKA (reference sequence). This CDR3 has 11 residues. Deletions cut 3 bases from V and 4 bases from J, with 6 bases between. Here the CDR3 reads CSASFGETQYF. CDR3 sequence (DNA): TGCAGTGCTAGTTTTGGAGAGACCCAGTACTTC.

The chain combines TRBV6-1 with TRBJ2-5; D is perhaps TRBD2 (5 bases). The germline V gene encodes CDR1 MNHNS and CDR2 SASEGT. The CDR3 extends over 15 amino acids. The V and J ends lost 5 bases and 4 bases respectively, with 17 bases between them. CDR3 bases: TGTGCCAGCAGTCTGGATCAGAGGGCTTCAGAGACCCAGTACTTC. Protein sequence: CASSLDQRASETQYF.

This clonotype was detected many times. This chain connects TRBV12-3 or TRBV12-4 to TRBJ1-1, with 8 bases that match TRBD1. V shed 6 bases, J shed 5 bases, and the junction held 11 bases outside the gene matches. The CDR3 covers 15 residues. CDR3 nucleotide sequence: TGTGCCAGCAGAGATGACAGGGGCTACGGTACTGAAGCTTTCTTT. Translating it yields CASRDDRGYGTEAFF.

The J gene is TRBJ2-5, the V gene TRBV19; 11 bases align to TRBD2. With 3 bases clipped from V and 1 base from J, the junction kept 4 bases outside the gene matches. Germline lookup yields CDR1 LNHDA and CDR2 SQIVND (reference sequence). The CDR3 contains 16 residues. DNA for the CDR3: TGTGCCAGTAGTATTGGGACTAGCGGAGTCCAAGAGACCCAGTACTTC. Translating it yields CASSIGTSGVQETQYF. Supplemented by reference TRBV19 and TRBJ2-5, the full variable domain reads DGGITQSPKYLFRKEGQNVTLSCEQNLNHDAMYWYRQDPGQGLRLIYYSQIVNDFQKGDIAEGYSVSREKKESFPLTVTSAQKNPTAFYLCASSIGTSGVQETQYFGPGTRLLVL.

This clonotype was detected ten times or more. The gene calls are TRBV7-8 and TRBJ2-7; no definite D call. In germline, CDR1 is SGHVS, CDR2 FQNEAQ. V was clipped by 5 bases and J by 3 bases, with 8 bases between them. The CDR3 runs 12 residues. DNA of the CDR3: TGTGCCAGCAGCCCCCTCCTCTACGAGCAGTACTTC. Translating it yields CASSPLLYEQYF. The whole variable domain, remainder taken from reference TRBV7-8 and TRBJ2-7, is GAGVSQSPRYKVAKRGQDVALRCDPISGHVSLFWYQQALGQGPEFLTYFQNEAQLDKSGLPSDRFFAERPEGSVSTLKIQRTQQEDSAVYLCASSPLLYEQYFGPGTRLTVT.

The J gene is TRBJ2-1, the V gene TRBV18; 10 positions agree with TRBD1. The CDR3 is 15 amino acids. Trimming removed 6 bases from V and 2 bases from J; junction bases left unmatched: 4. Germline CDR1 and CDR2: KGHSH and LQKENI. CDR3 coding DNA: TGTGCCAGCTCGTGGACAGGGGGAACCTACAATGAGCAGTTCTTC. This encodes CASSWTGGTYNEQFF.

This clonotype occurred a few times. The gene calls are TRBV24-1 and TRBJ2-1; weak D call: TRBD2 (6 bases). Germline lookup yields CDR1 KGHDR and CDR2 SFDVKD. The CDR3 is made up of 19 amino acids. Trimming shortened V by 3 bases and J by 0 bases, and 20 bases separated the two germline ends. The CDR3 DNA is TGTGCCACCAGTGATAGCGCTAGCGATCACCGTAGCTCCTACAATGAGCAGTTCTTC. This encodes CATSDSASDHRSSYNEQFF.

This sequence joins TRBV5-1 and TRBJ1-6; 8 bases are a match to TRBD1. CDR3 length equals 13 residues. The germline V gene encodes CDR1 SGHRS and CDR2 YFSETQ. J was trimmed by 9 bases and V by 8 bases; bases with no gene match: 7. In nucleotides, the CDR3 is TGCGCCAGACCAGGGGGCGCTTGTTCACCCCTCCACTTT. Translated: CARPGGACSPLHF.

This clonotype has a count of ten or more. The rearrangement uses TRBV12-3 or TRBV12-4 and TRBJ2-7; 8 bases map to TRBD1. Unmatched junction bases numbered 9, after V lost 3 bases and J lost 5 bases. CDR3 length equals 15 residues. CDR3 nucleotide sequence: TGTGCCAGCAGTTTTGGAGGACAGGGTATCCACGAGCAGTACTTC. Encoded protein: CASSFGGQGIHEQYF.

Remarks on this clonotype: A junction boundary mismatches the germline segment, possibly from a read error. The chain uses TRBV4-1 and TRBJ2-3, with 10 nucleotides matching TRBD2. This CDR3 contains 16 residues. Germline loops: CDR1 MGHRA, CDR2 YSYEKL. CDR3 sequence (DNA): TGCGCCAGCAGTCAAGATACTAGCGGGACGCCGAGGACGCAGTATTTT. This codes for CASSQDTSGTPRTQYF.

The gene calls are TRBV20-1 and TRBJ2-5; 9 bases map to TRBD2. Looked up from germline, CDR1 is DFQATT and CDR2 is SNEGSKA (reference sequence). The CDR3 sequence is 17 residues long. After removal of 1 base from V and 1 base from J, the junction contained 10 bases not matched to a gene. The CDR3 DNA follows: TGCAGTGCTAGAGGAGGTGGTAAGCGGGAGGTCCAAGAGACCCAGTACTTC. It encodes CSARGGGKREVQETQYF.

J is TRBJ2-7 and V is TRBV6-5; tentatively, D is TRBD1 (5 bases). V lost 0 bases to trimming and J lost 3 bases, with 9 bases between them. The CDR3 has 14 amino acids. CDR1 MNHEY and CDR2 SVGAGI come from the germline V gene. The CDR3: CASSYSRGIYEQYF. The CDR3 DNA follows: TGTGCCAGCAGTTACTCAAGGGGAATCTACGAGCAGTACTTC.